Following are 23 T cell receptor beta chains from one sample sequenced in a study of cytomegalovirus exposure and HLA in healthy donors. With 60 Vbeta and 13 Jbeta primers, the PCR was carried out. The assay was immunoSEQ multiplex PCR, and TCRdb's table has in-frame clones only and misses some. The data contain 150,000 or so clones, approximately 72% of them singletons. Sample: PBMCs. Every receptor here comes from a female donor in good health and CMV-seronegative.

About this clone itself: Relative to the germline gene, one junction end is altered; a read error may explain this. V gene TRBV19 combines with J gene TRBJ2-3; D may be TRBD2 (7 bases). The CDR3 consists of 15 residues. Per the germline V gene, CDR1 is LNHDA and CDR2 is SQIVND (reference sequence). Here the CDR3 DNA reads TGTGCCAGTAGTATAGTTGGGGGGGCCACAGATACGCGGTATTTT. Translation: CASSIVGGATDTRYF.

This chain uses TRBV10-1 with TRBJ2-5; 8 bases are shared with TRBD2. V lost 8 bases to trimming and J lost 3 bases; unmatched junction nucleotides: 5. The germline V gene encodes CDR1 WNHNN and CDR2 SYGVQD (reference sequence). The length of the CDR3 is 13 residues. This CDR3 is CASPREGKETQYF. CDR3 coding DNA: TGCGCCAGCCCCCGGGAGGGGAAAGAGACCCAGTACTTC.

The chain employs TRBV5-1 and TRBJ1-4, with unresolved D. V lost 4 bases to trimming and J lost 8 bases, with 12 bases between them. From germline, CDR1 is SGHRS and CDR2 YFSETQ. The CDR3 sequence is 13 residues long. The CDR3 region is CASSRLTGEKLFF. CDR3 nucleotide sequence: TGCGCCAGCAGCCGTCTGACTGGAGAAAAACTGTTTTTT.

The chain has TRBV13 and TRBJ2-4, with 7 bases identical to TRBD1. Germline lookup yields CDR1 PRHDT and CDR2 FYEKMQ (reference sequence). J gave up 4 bases and V 4 bases, and 4 bases lay outside the gene matches. The length of the CDR3 is 14 residues. CDR3 in amino acids: CASSSPGQKNIQYF. The CDR3 DNA is TGTGCCAGCAGCTCGCCGGGACAGAAAAACATTCAGTACTTC.

The chain has TRBV7-6 and TRBJ2-3; 10 bases are a match to TRBD2. Germline V gene data show CDR1 as SGHVS and CDR2 as FNYEAQ. Germline trimming cut 4 bases from V and 8 bases from J; bases unmatched to any gene: 6. This CDR3 is built from 14 residues. The CDR3 region is CASSSSGGAATQYF. CDR3 sequence (DNA): TGTGCCAGCAGCTCAAGCGGGGGGGCTGCTACGCAGTATTTT.

The CDR3 protein is CASSPTGGRGAFF. Written as DNA, the CDR3 is TGTGCCAGCAGCCCTACCGGGGGCAGGGGGGCTTTCTTT. This chain connects TRBV11-2 to TRBJ1-1; 7 bases line up with TRBD1. Germline loops: CDR1 SGHAT, CDR2 FQNNGV. The V segment lost 5 bases and the J segment 11 bases; nucleotides outside the gene matches: 11. This CDR3 is built from 13 residues.

The chain recombines TRBV6-1 with TRBJ2-5, with a weak D call TRBD1 (6 bases). The J call may be mistaken, given a closer DNA end match to TRBJ2-7. Germline V gives CDR1 MNHNS, CDR2 SASEGT. This CDR3 spans 14 amino acids. The CDR3 loop reads CASMGSGRGYEQYF. CDR3 nucleotide sequence: TGTGCCAGCATGGGAAGTGGCAGGGGATACGAGCAGTACTTC.

On this clone itself: Other nucleotide sequences from this sample produce the same CDR3. The chain links TRBV6-5 to TRBJ1-5, with D possibly matching TRBD1 (6 bases). Germline V gene lookup returns CDR1 MNHEY and CDR2 SVGAGI. CDR3 length: 15 amino acids. Deletions cut 0 bases from V and 5 bases from J, with 11 bases between. The DNA of the CDR3 is TGTGCCAGCAGTTACTCCAGGGGACGAGATCAGCCCCAGCATTTT. This codes for CASSYSRGRDQPQHF.

The chain uses TRBV28 and TRBJ2-4; possibly TRBD2 for D (5 bases). The germline V and J ends were trimmed by 3 bases and 9 bases, with 12 bases remaining between them. The CDR3 is made up of 13 amino acids. Germline CDR1 and CDR2: MDHEN and SYDVKM. For the CDR3, the DNA is TGTGCCAGCAGTTTCGACTTGGGGAGCATTCAGTACTTC. Translated: CASSFDLGSIQYF.

The chain has TRBV5-5 and TRBJ2-2; 10 positions agree with TRBD2. Per the germline V gene, CDR1 is SGHKS and CDR2 is YYEKEE (reference sequence). This CDR3 has 16 amino acids. The V and J ends lost 3 bases and 3 bases, in that order; junction bases with no gene match: 5. The CDR3, as DNA: TGTGCCAGCAGCTCCGCTAGCGGGAGCTACACCGGGGAGCTGTTTTTT. Its protein is CASSSASGSYTGELFF. Looking up the rest from reference TRBV5-5 and TRBJ2-2 gives the full variable domain: DAGVTQSPTHLIKTRGQQVTLRCSPISGHKSVSWYQQVLGQGPQFIFQYYEKEERGRGNFPDRFSARQFPNYSSELNVNALLLGDSALYLCASSSASGSYTGELFFGEGSRLTVL.

V gene TRBV7-2 combines with J gene TRBJ2-7; D remains ambiguous. Per the germline V gene, CDR1 is SGHTA and CDR2 is FQGNSA. This CDR3 spans 14 amino acids. V was cut by 3 bases and J by 2 bases, with 11 bases left in between. The DNA of the CDR3 is TGTGCCAGCAGCTTCATAGCCGCGACCTACGAGCAGTACTTC. Translating gives CASSFIAATYEQYF.

The chain joins TRBV20-1 to TRBJ1-2; 8 bases agree with TRBD1. Germline V CDR1 and CDR2: DFQATT, SNEGSKA (reference sequence). The CDR3 covers 11 residues. After removal of 6 bases from V and 8 bases from J, the junction contained 5 bases not matched to a gene. CDR3 sequence reads: CSAKTGVGYTF. The CDR3 bases are TGCAGTGCCAAGACAGGGGTAGGCTACACCTTC.

The gene calls are TRBV27 and TRBJ2-1; TRBD1 agrees at 12 bases. V was pared by 7 bases and J by 6 bases, with 4 bases of the junction left unmatched. The germline CDR1 and CDR2 sequences are MNHEY and SMNVEV (reference sequence). The CDR3 contains 14 residues. CDR3 DNA sequence: TGTGCCAGCACCCCGGGACAGGGGGCCAATGAGCAGTTCTTC. Protein sequence: CASTPGQGANEQFF.

The gene calls are TRBV5-5 and TRBJ1-6; TRBD1 agrees at 8 bases. The trim removed 2 bases at V and 10 bases at J, leaving 5 bases unmatched. This CDR3 is built from 14 residues. Per the germline V gene, CDR1 is SGHKS and CDR2 is YYEKEE (reference sequence). The CDR3 reads CASSLGTGTSPLHF. The CDR3 region has the DNA TGTGCCAGCAGCTTAGGGACAGGCACCTCACCCCTCCACTTT.

The V gene is TRBV28, the J gene TRBJ1-2; 7 bases fit TRBD1. Germline CDR1 and CDR2: MDHEN and SYDVKM. The CDR3 has 15 residues. The junction had 4 bases not matched to a gene; V was cut back by 3 bases and J by 0 bases. CDR3 coding DNA: TGTGCCAGCAGTTTCTCGACAGGGCCTAACTATGGCTACACCTTC. Its translation: CASSFSTGPNYGYTF.

The chain carries TRBV28 and TRBJ1-4; D remains unclear. The CDR3 length is 13 residues. With 8 bases removed from V and 1 base from J, the gap between germline ends came to 8 bases. In germline, CDR1 is MDHEN, CDR2 SYDVKM. Written as DNA, the CDR3 is TGTGCCAGCGTAGGAGGAACTAATGAAAAACTGTTTTTT. Translating gives CASVGGTNEKLFF.

This sequence joins TRBV7-9 and TRBJ1-5; D is uncertain. V lost 6 bases and J lost 3, with 9 bases in between. The CDR3 has 13 amino acids. The germline CDR1 and CDR2 sequences are SEHNR and FQNEAQ (reference sequence). Written as DNA, the CDR3 is TGTGCCAGCAGAGGAGGGCCCAATCAGCCCCAGCATTTT. Amino acid sequence: CASRGGPNQPQHF.

The gene calls are TRBV7-9 and TRBJ1-1, with no clear D. The length of the CDR3 is 16 residues. Trimming took off 4 bases at V and 0 bases at J, with 15 bases between the two ends. Per germline, CDR1 SEHNR and CDR2 FQNEAQ (reference sequence). Here the CDR3 reads CASSSPERLLNTEAFF. The CDR3, as DNA: TGTGCCAGCAGCTCCCCCGAGCGGCTTTTGAACACTGAAGCTTTCTTT.

The sample holds one count of this clone. The CDR3 region has the DNA TGCGCCAGCAGCTTGGGGAGCCAAGGCCCCAGGGCCGAGCAGTACTTC. Protein product: CASSLGSQGPRAEQYF. This chain links TRBV5-1 with TRBJ2-5; perhaps TRBD1 as D (5 bases). With the DNA end fitting TRBJ2-7 better, the J assignment may be wrong. Germline CDR1 reads SGHRS; CDR2 reads YFSETQ. This CDR3 is built from 16 residues.

This clone was recorded a few times. V gene TRBV9 combines with J gene TRBJ1-2, with a tentative D call TRBD1 (6 bases). Germline CDR1 and CDR2: SGDLS and YYNGEE. Between the trimmed V and J ends, which lost 0 bases and 3 bases, there was a span of 9 bases. The CDR3 has 14 residues. CDR3 loop: CASSVEQGDYGYTF. The CDR3 DNA reads as TGTGCCAGCAGCGTAGAACAGGGAGACTATGGCTACACCTTC.

This clone was recorded a few times. Other nucleotide sequences from this sample produce the same CDR3. The V call is TRBV9, the J call TRBJ2-1; the D is unclear. Germline V gene data show CDR1 as SGDLS and CDR2 as YYNGEE. V was trimmed by 3 bases and J by 7 bases, leaving 5 bases between them. The CDR3 has 11 amino acids. The CDR3 spells CASSALNEQFF. CDR3 DNA sequence: TGTGCCAGCAGCGCCCTTAATGAGCAGTTCTTC.

The chain has TRBV6-5 and TRBJ1-2; 9 nucleotides line up with TRBD1. Unmatched junction bases numbered 11, after V lost 4 bases and J lost 8 bases. Germline values: CDR1 MNHEY, CDR2 SVGAGI. The CDR3 sequence is 15 residues long. CDR3 region: CASSFHRGQSGGYTF. CDR3 sequence (DNA): TGTGCCAGCAGTTTCCACAGGGGGCAATCGGGCGGCTACACCTTC.

The chain couples TRBV5-6 to TRBJ2-1, with a weak D call TRBD1 (6 bases). CDR3 length: 15 amino acids. Trimming pared 4 bases from V and 1 base from J, leaving 12 bases between. The V gene's germline CDR1 is SGHDT and CDR2 YYEEEE. The DNA for the CDR3 is TGTGCCAGCAGCCAGGGCCAGGGGTCCTACAATGAGCAGTTCTTC. It encodes CASSQGQGSYNEQFF.